This is a list of T cell receptor beta chains from one sample in a study of PD-L1 blockade in urothelial cancer. Data came from immunoSEQ multiplex PCR; TCRdb stores just in-frame clones and leaves some out. Of 30,000 or so clones listed, 70% to 90% are singletons. The starting material was PBMCs, obtained around atezolizumab (anti-PD-L1) treatment. The receptors were gathered from an elderly man with urothelial cancer. CDR3s include the opening cysteine and the closing phenylalanine or tryptophan. The D gene is left open where the match is weak. A clone size is listed for some rows: how often the clone was seen (once, few, many), or a class if it is expanded.

V: TRBV4-1
D: TRBD2
J: TRBJ2-7
size: .
CDR3: CASSQVEGRAYEQYF
DNA: TGCGCCAGCAGCCAAGTTGAGGGGAGGGCCTACGAGCAGTACTTC

V: TRBV6-6
D: .
J: TRBJ2-7
size: few
CDR3: CASRKGSYEQYF
DNA: TGTGCCAGCCGGAAGGGGTCCTACGAGCAGTACTTC

V: TRBV13
D: .
J: TRBJ2-7
size: .
CDR3: CASSLGGPVDYEQYF
DNA: TGTGCCAGCAGTTTAGGGGGGCCGGTAGACTACGAGCAGTACTTC

V: TRBV27
D: TRBD1
J: TRBJ2-7
size: .
CDR3: CASSLVRGRGYEQYF
DNA: TGTGCCAGCAGTTTGGTCAGGGGGCGCGGGTACGAGCAGTACTTC

V: TRBV6-5
D: .
J: TRBJ2-7
size: .
CDR3: CASSSRLADYEQYF
DNA: TGTGCCAGCAGTTCCCGTCTAGCTGACTACGAGCAGTACTTC

V: TRBV6-5
D: .
J: TRBJ2-7
size: .
CDR3: CASSLDSGRTYEQYF
DNA: TGTGCCAGCAGTTTGGACAGTGGGCGGACCTACGAGCAGTACTTC

V: TRBV5-6
D: TRBD1
J: TRBJ2-1
size: .
CDR3: CASADIGQGPVPEQFF
DNA: TGTGCCAGCGCTGACATCGGACAGGGACCTGTTCCTGAGCAGTTCTTC

V: TRBV30
D: .
J: TRBJ1-2
size: .
CDR3: CAWSRVANYGYTF
DNA: TGTGCCTGGAGTCGAGTAGCCAACTATGGCTACACCTTC

V: TRBV7-2
D: .
J: TRBJ2-5
size: once
CDR3: CASSSPPGFGQGRQTQYF
DNA: TGTGCCAGCAGCTCCCCCCCGGGTTTCGGGCAGGGAAGGCAGACCCAGTACTTC

V: TRBV4-1
D: TRBD2
J: TRBJ2-7
size: .
CDR3: CASSQGGTSGVFFSYEQYF
DNA: TGCGCCAGCAGCCAAGGTGGGACTAGCGGGGTCTTCTTCTCCTACGAGCAGTACTTC

V: TRBV5-1
D: .
J: TRBJ2-3
size: few
CDR3: CASSLDTYTDTQYF
DNA: TGCGCCAGCAGCTTGGATACCTACACAGATACGCAGTATTTT

V: TRBV5-4
D: .
J: TRBJ2-1
size: .
CDR3: CASSLVGGNEQFF
DNA: TGTGCCAGCAGCTTGGTGGGGGGCAATGAGCAGTTCTTC

V: TRBV5-1
D: TRBD1
J: TRBJ2-7
size: .
CDR3: CASRWTGGEQYF
DNA: TGCGCCAGCAGATGGACAGGCGGCGAGCAGTACTTC

V: TRBV11-3
D: .
J: TRBJ2-5
size: .
CDR3: CASSLGRKETQYF
DNA: TGTGCCAGCAGCTTGGGGAGGAAAGAGACCCAGTACTTC

V: TRBV18
D: TRBD1
J: TRBJ1-4
size: .
CDR3: CASRQGGNEKLFF
DNA: TGTGCCAGTCGACAGGGCGGGAATGAAAAACTGTTTTTT

V: TRBV5-1
D: .
J: TRBJ2-1
size: .
CDR3: CASSLIPSNEQFF
DNA: TGCGCCAGCAGCTTGATCCCGAGCAATGAGCAGTTCTTC

V: TRBV5-6
D: .
J: TRBJ1-4
size: .
CDR3: CASSFRTDFEKLFF
DNA: TGTGCCAGCAGCTTTAGGACAGATTTCGAAAAACTGTTTTTT

V: TRBV6-5
D: TRBD2
J: TRBJ2-7
size: .
CDR3: CASSELAGGPYEQYF
DNA: TGTGCCAGCAGCGAACTAGCGGGAGGCCCCTACGAGCAGTACTTC

V: TRBV4-1
D: .
J: TRBJ2-7
size: .
CDR3: CASSQDPSLAAYEQYF
DNA: TGCGCCAGCAGCCAAGATCCCAGTTTAGCGGCCTACGAGCAGTACTTC

V: TRBV27
D: .
J: TRBJ1-5
size: .
CDR3: CASSYDTNQPQHF
DNA: TGTGCCAGCAGTTACGACACAAATCAGCCCCAGCATTTT

V: TRBV2
D: TRBD1
J: TRBJ1-1
size: .
CDR3: CASRDRGPSAEAFF
DNA: TGTGCCAGCAGGGACAGGGGACCCTCCGCTGAAGCTTTCTTT

V: TRBV7-6
D: .
J: TRBJ2-7
size: .
CDR3: CASASGAYEQYF
DNA: TGTGCCAGCGCCTCAGGGGCCTACGAGCAGTACTTC

V: TRBV11-2
D: .
J: TRBJ1-2
size: .
CDR3: CASSYPRGVWGYTF
DNA: TGTGCCAGCAGCTACCCACGAGGTGTCTGGGGCTACACCTTC

V: TRBV19
D: .
J: TRBJ2-2
size: .
CDR3: CASRLGNTGELFF
DNA: TGTGCCAGTAGGCTAGGGAACACCGGGGAGCTGTTTTTT